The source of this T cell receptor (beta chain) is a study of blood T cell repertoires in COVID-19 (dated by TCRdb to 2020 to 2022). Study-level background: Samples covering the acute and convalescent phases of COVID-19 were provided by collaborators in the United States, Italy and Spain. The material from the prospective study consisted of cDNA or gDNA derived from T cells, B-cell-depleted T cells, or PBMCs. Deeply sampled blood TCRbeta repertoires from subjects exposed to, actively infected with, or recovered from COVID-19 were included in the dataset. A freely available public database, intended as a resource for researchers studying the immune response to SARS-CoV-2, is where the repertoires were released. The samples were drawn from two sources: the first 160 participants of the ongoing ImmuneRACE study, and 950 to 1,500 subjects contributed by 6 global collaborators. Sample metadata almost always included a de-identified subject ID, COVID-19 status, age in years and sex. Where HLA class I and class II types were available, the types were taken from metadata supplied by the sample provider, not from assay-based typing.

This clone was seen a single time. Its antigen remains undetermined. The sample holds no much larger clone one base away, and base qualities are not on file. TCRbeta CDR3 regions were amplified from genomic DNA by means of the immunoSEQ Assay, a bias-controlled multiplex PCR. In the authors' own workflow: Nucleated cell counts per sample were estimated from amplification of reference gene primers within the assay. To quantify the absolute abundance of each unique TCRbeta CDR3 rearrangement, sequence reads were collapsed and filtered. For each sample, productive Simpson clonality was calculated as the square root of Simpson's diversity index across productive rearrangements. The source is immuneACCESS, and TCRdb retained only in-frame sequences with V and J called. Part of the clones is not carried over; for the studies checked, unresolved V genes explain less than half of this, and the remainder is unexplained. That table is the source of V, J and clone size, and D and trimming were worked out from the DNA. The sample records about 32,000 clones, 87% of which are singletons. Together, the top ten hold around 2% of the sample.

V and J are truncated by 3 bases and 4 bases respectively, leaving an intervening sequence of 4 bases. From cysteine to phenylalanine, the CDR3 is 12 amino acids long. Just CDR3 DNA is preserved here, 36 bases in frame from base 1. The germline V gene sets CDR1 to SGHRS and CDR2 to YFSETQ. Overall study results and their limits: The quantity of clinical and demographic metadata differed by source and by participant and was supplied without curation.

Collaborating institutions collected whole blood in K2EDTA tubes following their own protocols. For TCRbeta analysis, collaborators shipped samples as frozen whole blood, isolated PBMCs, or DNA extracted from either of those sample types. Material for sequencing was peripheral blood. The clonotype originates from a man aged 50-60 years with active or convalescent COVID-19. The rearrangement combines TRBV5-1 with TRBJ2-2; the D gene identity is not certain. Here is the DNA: TGCGCCAGCAGCTGGAGCACCGGGGAGCTGTTTTTT. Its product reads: CASSWSTGELFF.